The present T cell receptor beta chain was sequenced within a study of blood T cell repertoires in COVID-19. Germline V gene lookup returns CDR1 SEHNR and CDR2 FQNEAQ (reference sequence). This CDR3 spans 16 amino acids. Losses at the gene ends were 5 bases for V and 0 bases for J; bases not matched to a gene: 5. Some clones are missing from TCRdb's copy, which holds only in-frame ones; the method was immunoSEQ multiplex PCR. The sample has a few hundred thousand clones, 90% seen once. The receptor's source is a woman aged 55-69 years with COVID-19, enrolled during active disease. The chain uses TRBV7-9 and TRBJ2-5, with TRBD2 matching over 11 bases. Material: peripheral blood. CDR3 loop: CASSPRLAGYQETQYF. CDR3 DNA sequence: TGTGCCAGCAGCCCCCGACTAGCGGGGTACCAAGAGACCCAGTACTTC.